This TCR beta chain comes out of a study of cytomegalovirus exposure and HLA in healthy donors. Whole-study findings and limits: Generally TCR sequences proved uncommon, though certain public TCRs appeared in numerous donors. As confirmed in vitro, three CMV-associated chains were specific for CMV antigens.

There are a few counts of this clone. Its target is unknown. The V segment lost 4 bases and the J segment 7 bases; nucleotides outside the gene matches: 7. This CDR3 has 13 amino acids. Looked up from germline, CDR1 is SQVTM and CDR2 is ANQGSEA. The data were produced by immunoSEQ multiplex PCR, yet TCRdb's version contains in-frame clones alone and is incomplete. The data contain about 240,000 clones, around 85% of them singletons. The validation cohort, a group of over a hundred subjects, included the donors and was separate from the roughly 620-subject first cohort. The sequencing input was PBMCs. V usage is TRBV29-1 and J usage is TRBJ1-1, with 9 bases that match TRBD1. The source of this sequence is a woman aged 25 to 39 in good health and CMV-seropositive. The CDR3 nucleotides read TGCAGCGTTGTGAGGACAGGGGTGAATGAAGCTTTCTTT. Its translation: CSVVRTGVNEAFF.